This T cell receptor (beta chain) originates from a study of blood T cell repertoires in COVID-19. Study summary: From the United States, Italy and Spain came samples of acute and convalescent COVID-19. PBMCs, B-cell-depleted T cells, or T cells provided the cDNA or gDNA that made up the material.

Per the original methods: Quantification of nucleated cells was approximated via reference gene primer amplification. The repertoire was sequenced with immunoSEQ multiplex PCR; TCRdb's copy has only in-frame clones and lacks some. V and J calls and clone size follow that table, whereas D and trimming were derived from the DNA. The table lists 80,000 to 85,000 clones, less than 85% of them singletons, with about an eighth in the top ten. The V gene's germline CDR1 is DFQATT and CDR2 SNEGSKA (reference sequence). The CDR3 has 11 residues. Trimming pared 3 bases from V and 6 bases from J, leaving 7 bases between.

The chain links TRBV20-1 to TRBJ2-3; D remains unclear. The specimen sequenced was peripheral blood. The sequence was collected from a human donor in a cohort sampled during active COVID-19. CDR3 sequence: CSASPEDTQYF. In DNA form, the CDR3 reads TGCAGTGCTAGTCCGGAGGATACGCAGTATTTT.